A single TCR beta chain is shown here with its context. Antigen unknown. These data are taken from a study of OX40 agonist ivuxolimab in advanced cancers. Study results and caveats: Clones of CD4+ and CD8+ blood T cells grew by week 6 at doses of 0.1 to 3.0 mg/kg.

TCRdb's table, derived via immunoSEQ multiplex PCR, lists solely in-frame clones and lacks some. The sample contains 50,000 to 80,000 clones, 91% of which appear only once. This receptor was identified in an adult with an advanced solid tumor such as melanoma, head and neck, liver or kidney cancer. The starting material was CD4+ or CD8+ T cells sorted from blood, obtained in a trial of the OX40 agonist ivuxolimab.

The CDR3 loop reads CASTPSYGYTF. The CDR3 bases are TGTGCCAGCACCCCTAGCTATGGCTACACCTTC. The rearrangement joins TRBV6-1 to TRBJ1-2, with D unresolved. Trimming removed 7 bases from V and 4 bases from J, with 7 bases in between. The germline gives CDR1 MNHNS, CDR2 SASEGT. CDR3 size: 11 residues.